This T cell receptor (beta chain) was identified in a study of monozygotic twins with inflammatory bowel disease (dated by TCRdb to 2018 to 2020). Notes on the research overall: The full study comprised some 30 monozygotic twin pairs: nine German pairs (four IBD-concordant, five IBD-discordant) and 19 IBD-discordant Danish pairs. Within discordant pairs, disease-associated traits were sought mainly by comparing IBD patients with their genetically identical healthy co-twins. Each individual had, on average, about 151 000 unique TCRalpha sequences and 181 000 unique TCRbeta sequences available for analysis.

From each donor, an approximately 2.4 ml peripheral blood sample was drawn into PAXgene tubes and stored at -80 degrees C. Without T cell sorting, total RNA was isolated from whole blood using the PAXgene blood miRNA kit on an automated QIAcube. Peripheral blood from monozygotic twin pairs, either concordant or discordant for inflammatory bowel disease, underwent deep TCRalpha and TCRbeta repertoire profiling that used unique molecular barcoding. Smoking habits were recorded for all twin pairs, and each individual was classified as a current, former or never smoker. The CDR3 goes from the cysteine to the phenylalanine over 15 residues. DNA is not on record. In the germline V gene, CDR1 corresponds to MDHEN and CDR2 to SYDVKM. Summary of the overall study and its limitations: IBD patients shared fewer clonotypes with other individuals than healthy twins did, most markedly in patients showing signs of disease activity. Differing immunosuppressive treatments among patients may have added background noise and inter-individual variability to the repertoires. Repertoire similarity did not differ between concordant and discordant twins, possibly due to limited statistical power. Measured by the inverse Simpson index, TCRbeta repertoire diversity was lower in IBD patients than in their healthy co-twins. The analysis was unable to tell apart different T cell subtypes. The results gave no support for a single strong signal or clonotype linked to IBD.

Receptor libraries were prepared by 5' RACE. For each TCR library, 3,000 to 4,000 ng of total RNA was used. For each sample, cDNA synthesis with SMARTScribe reverse transcriptase was split into eight separate reactions. During cDNA synthesis, unique molecular identifiers containing a 6-nucleotide sample barcode were introduced by template switching. Two nested PCRs of about 16 and 10 cycles amplified the TCRalpha and TCRbeta cDNA, and bead purification followed each PCR. Before amplification, the cDNA was both treated with uracil DNA-glycosylase and purified with the QIAquick PCR purification kit. In the second PCR, Illumina TruSeq-compatible adapters and sample-specific barcodes were added. TapeStation and Qubit were used to check library quality and concentration, and around 5 ng of each library went into the pool. Sequencing of pooled libraries was carried out on an Illumina HiSeq2500 single-index Rapid Run using 2 x 100 bp reads and custom sequencing primers. Per the original workflow: MiGEC version 1.2.6 was used for UMI-based consensus assembly, which corrected PCR and sequencing errors. V(D)J alignment, clonotype assembly and CDR3 extraction were performed with MiXCR version 2.1.1. To normalise gene usage, clonotype sharing and MAIT/NKT TCR abundance, the analysis used the top 1000, 10 000 and 20 000 clonotypes per sample. Diversity was computed as the inverse Simpson index with the vegan R package after downsampling to 27 000 UMIs. Paired Mann-Whitney U tests were applied to discordant twin pairs, with Benjamini-Hochberg correction for multiple testing. Reads reprocessed by TCRdb are summarized as one entry per CDR3 protein sequence, and DNA is absent. The V and J calls, along with clone size, are taken from TCRdb and not from the paper's own processing. The sample's records list hundreds of thousands of distinct CDR3 sequences. The ten largest clones represent 2.4% of the sample.

Turning to this clonotype: Which antigen it targets is not known.

The TCR originated in a human donor with ulcerative colitis or Crohn's disease, or a healthy co-twin of an affected twin (not recorded which). The chain couples TRBV28 to TRBJ1-1; TCRdb selects TRBD1, and the lack of DNA leaves this call unchecked. Sequencing used blood. This receptor carries the CDR3 CASSLSAGGNTEAFF.